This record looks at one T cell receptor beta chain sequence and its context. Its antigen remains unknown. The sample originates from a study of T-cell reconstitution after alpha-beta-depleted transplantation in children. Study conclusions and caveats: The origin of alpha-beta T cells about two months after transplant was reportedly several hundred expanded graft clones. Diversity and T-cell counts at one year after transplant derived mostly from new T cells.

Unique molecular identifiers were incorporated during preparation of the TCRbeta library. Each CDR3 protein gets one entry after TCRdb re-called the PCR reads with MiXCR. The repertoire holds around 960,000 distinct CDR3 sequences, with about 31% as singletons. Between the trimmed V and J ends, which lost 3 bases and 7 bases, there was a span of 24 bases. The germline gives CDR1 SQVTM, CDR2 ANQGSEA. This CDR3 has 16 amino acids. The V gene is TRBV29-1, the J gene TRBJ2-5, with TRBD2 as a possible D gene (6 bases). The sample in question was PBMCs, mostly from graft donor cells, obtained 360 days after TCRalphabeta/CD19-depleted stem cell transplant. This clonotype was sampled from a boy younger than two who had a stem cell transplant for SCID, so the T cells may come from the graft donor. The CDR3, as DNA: TGCAGCGTTGACCCCCCGGAACGGGGGATACTGGGGACCCAGTACTTC. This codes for CSVDPPERGILGTQYF. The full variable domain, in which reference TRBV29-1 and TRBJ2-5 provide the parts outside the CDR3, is SAVISQKPSRDICQRGTSLTIQCQVDSQVTMMFWYRQQPGQSLTLIATANQGSEATYESGFVIDKFPISRPNLTFSTLTVSNMSPEDSSIYLCSVDPPERGILGTQYFGPGTRLLVL.